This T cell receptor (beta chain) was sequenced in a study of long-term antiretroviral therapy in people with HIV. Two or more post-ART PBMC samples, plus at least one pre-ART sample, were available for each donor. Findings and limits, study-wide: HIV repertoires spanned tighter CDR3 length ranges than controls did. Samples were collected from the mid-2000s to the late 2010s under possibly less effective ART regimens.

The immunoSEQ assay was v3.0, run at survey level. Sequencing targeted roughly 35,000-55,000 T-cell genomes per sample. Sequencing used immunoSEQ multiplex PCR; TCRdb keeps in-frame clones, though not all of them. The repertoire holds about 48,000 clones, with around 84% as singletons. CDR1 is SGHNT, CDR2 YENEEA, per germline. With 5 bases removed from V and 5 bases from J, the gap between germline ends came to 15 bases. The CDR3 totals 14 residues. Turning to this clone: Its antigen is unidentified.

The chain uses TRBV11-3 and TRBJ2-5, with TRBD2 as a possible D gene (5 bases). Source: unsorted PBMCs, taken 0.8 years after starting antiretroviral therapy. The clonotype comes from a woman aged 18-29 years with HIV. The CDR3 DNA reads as TGTGCCAGCAGCCCTAACCGGGGAACGGAGACCCAGTACTTC. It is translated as CASSPNRGTETQYF. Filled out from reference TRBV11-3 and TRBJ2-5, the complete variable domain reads EAGVVQSPRYKIIEKKQPVAFWCNPISGHNTLYWYLQNLGQGPELLIRYENEEAVDDSQLPKDRFSAERLKGVDSTLKIQPAELGDSAVYLCASSPNRGTETQYFGPGTRLLVL.